This is a list of T cell receptor beta chains from one sample in a study of cytomegalovirus exposure and HLA in healthy donors. Sequencing used immunoSEQ multiplex PCR; TCRdb keeps in-frame clones, though not all of them. This sample has 140,000 or so clones, with around three quarters found just once. The sequencing input was PBMCs. These receptors were collected from a woman younger than 30 in good health and CMV-seropositive. Each CDR3 is given with its conserved first and last residue. D genes are given only for firm matches. Clone size is stated in some rows and not others, as once, few, many or a class when expanded.

clone_size: .
cdr3_length: 14
d_call: TRBD1
v_call: TRBV5-6
j_call: TRBJ2-7
cdr3_nt: TGTGCCAGCAGCCCTCAGGGGGTTGGCTACGAGCAGTACTTC
cdr3_aa: CASSPQGVGYEQYF

clone_size: .
cdr3_length: 15
d_call: TRBD1
v_call: TRBV4-1
j_call: TRBJ1-5
cdr3_nt: TGCGCCAGCAGCCGACAGGACAGGGATAATCAGCCCCAGCATTTT
cdr3_aa: CASSRQDRDNQPQHF

clone_size: .
cdr3_length: 13
d_call: TRBD1
v_call: TRBV19
j_call: TRBJ1-5
cdr3_nt: TGTGCCAGCCGACAGGGGGCAAATCAGCCCCAGCATTTT
cdr3_aa: CASRQGANQPQHF

clone_size: .
cdr3_length: 15
d_call: TRBD1
v_call: TRBV6-1
j_call: TRBJ2-1
cdr3_nt: TGTGCCAGCAGTGATCTGACAGGGGGCCCGAATGAGCAGTTCTTC
cdr3_aa: CASSDLTGGPNEQFF

clone_size: .
cdr3_length: 13
d_call: .
v_call: TRBV23-1
j_call: TRBJ2-7
cdr3_nt: TGCGCCAGCAGGCACAGGGCGCACTACGAGCAGTACTTC
cdr3_aa: CASRHRAHYEQYF

clone_size: .
cdr3_length: 15
d_call: TRBD1
v_call: TRBV6-5
j_call: TRBJ1-1
cdr3_nt: TGTGCCAGCAGTTACGGCGGACAGGGGAACACTGAAGCTTTCTTT
cdr3_aa: CASSYGGQGNTEAFF

clone_size: .
cdr3_length: 11
d_call: TRBD1
v_call: TRBV20-1
j_call: TRBJ1-1
cdr3_nt: TGCAGTGCTAGAGATAGACAGGGAGCTTTCTTT
cdr3_aa: CSARDRQGAFF

clone_size: few
cdr3_length: 14
d_call: .
v_call: TRBV28
j_call: TRBJ1-2
cdr3_nt: TGTGCCAGCAGTTTATTAGGGGCTAACTATGGCTACACCTTC
cdr3_aa: CASSLLGANYGYTF

clone_size: .
cdr3_length: 15
d_call: TRBD1
v_call: TRBV6-5
j_call: TRBJ2-2
cdr3_nt: TGTGCCAGCAGGGGGGACAGGGCTCCCACCGGGGAGCTGTTTTTT
cdr3_aa: CASRGDRAPTGELFF

clone_size: .
cdr3_length: 13
d_call: .
v_call: TRBV18
j_call: TRBJ1-5
cdr3_nt: TGTGCCAGCGGGGCCCTAGACAATCAGCCCCAGCATTTT
cdr3_aa: CASGALDNQPQHF

clone_size: .
cdr3_length: 15
d_call: TRBD1
v_call: TRBV19
j_call: TRBJ2-1
cdr3_nt: TGTGCCAGTAGCCCGGACAGGAGCTCCTACAATGAGCAGTTCTTC
cdr3_aa: CASSPDRSSYNEQFF